This T cell receptor beta chain was documented in a study of blood T cell repertoires in COVID-19. Looking at the study overall: Some COVID-19 samples were acute and others convalescent; all came from the United States, Italy and Spain. T cells, B-cell-depleted T cells, or PBMCs supplied cDNA or gDNA.

Original processing methods: Reference gene primer amplification yielded estimated nucleated cell counts. Sequenced by immunoSEQ multiplex PCR; TCRdb stores in-frame clones only, minus some. The DNA gave D and trimming, while V, J and clone size come from that table. The data contain roughly 150,000 clones, around 83% of them seen just once; the ten biggest clones take up around 9.8%. The V gene's germline CDR1 is SNHLY and CDR2 FYNNEI. The V and J ends lost 4 bases and 4 bases respectively, with 13 bases between them. The CDR3 has 15 amino acids. V is TRBV2 and J is TRBJ1-4; D gene ambiguous. The material sequenced was peripheral blood. The sequence derives from a woman aged 45-60 years with acute or convalescent COVID-19. CDR3 amino acids: CASSVSQSLNEKLFF. For the CDR3, the DNA is TGTGCCAGCAGTGTATCACAGAGCCTTAATGAAAAACTGTTTTTT.